This is a list of T cell receptor beta chains from one sample in a study of control samples from healthy donors and cancer patients. Libraries were prepared by immunoSEQ multiplex PCR; TCRdb keeps only in-frame clonotypes and omits some of them. The data hold 390,000 or so clones, with roughly 90% observed a single time. Sequenced input: PBMCs. The receptors originated from a middle-aged man with head and neck cancer. Each CDR3 is given with its conserved first and last residue. For some rows the clone size is stated as once, few or many, or as a class when expanded; others skip it.

j_gene | abundance | v_gene | CDR3aa
TRBJ1-1 | few | TRBV15 | CATSPGGDDTEAFF
TRBJ1-1 | - | TRBV7-3 | CASSSTGVNTEAFF
TRBJ2-2 | - | TRBV11-2 | CASSSERGKYTGELFF
TRBJ1-1 | - | TRBV27 | CASSLDGWNTEAFF
TRBJ2-1 | - | TRBV29-1 | CSGAETSGEQFF
TRBJ1-2 | - | TRBV28 | CASSGGLPVGYTF
TRBJ2-5 | - | TRBV19 | CASSIVLRQTKETQYF
TRBJ1-1 | - | TRBV11-3 | CASSLSPVNTEAFF
TRBJ2-3 | - | TRBV3-1/TRBV3-2 | CASSVGTSGGADTQYF
TRBJ2-2 | - | TRBV6-5 | CASSGTNTGELFF
TRBJ2-3 | - | TRBV9 | CASSPAGDTQYF
TRBJ2-5 | few | TRBV5-6 | CASRDNTETGVKETQYF
TRBJ2-7 | - | TRBV6-5 | CASSYVGTASYEQYF
TRBJ2-7 | - | TRBV25-1 | CASSEPGLPGEQYF
TRBJ1-5 | - | TRBV19 | CASSLRDRGVQPQHF
TRBJ1-5 | - | TRBV4-1 | CASSQVAQDSNQPQHF
TRBJ2-7 | - | TRBV7-2 | CASTQTRAGGAYEQYF
TRBJ2-5 | - | TRBV9 | CASSVSRGRQETQYF
TRBJ2-6 | - | TRBV30 | CAWRDSRSGANVLTF
TRBJ1-5 | - | TRBV27 | CASSPIGGAGFRLNQPQHF
TRBJ1-1 | - | TRBV6-1 | CASSDRALMNTEAFF
TRBJ2-1 | - | TRBV7-3 | CASSFGLVNEQFF
TRBJ2-5 | once | TRBV6-1 | CASSEFVGQETQYF
TRBJ2-7 | few | TRBV6-6 | CASSRKISGQGSEQYF
TRBJ2-3 | - | TRBV6-6 | CASSYSEGAGGHQYF
TRBJ1-4 | - | TRBV6-5 | CASSYGGGFGEKLFF
TRBJ1-5 | - | TRBV6-6 | CASSWDRQDGNQPQHF
TRBJ2-5 | - | TRBV7-7 | CASSLADQETQYF
TRBJ2-7 | - | TRBV27 | CASSRASGRHEQYF
TRBJ1-5 | - | TRBV28 | CASSGYVPQHF
TRBJ1-3 | - | TRBV7-9 | CASSPPGDRIGNTIYF
TRBJ1-2 | - | TRBV19 | CASSILGTGEDYGYTF
TRBJ2-3 | - | TRBV12-3/TRBV12-4 | CASSPVGSDTQYF
TRBJ2-7 | - | TRBV11-1 | CASSLAGTGHYEQYF
TRBJ2-7 | - | TRBV7-9 | CASSFGGDSTYEQYF
TRBJ1-2 | - | TRBV9 | CASSGEIRGGYTF
TRBJ1-4 | - | TRBV27 | CASRQGWKEKLFF
TRBJ2-5 | - | TRBV7-9 | CASSKDRGEGETQYF
TRBJ1-2 | - | TRBV7-8 | CASSLGTEYGYTF
TRBJ2-3 | once | TRBV18 | CASSPREGTDTQYF
TRBJ1-5 | - | TRBV7-6 | CASSLGTASNQPQHF
TRBJ2-3 | - | TRBV30 | CAWSLGQWDTDTQYF
TRBJ1-2 | - | TRBV5-1 | CASRLSTAEISYTF
TRBJ2-7 | - | TRBV25-1 | CASSEFEAGGGYEQYF
TRBJ1-2 | - | TRBV5-1 | CASRYIQLSNYGYTF
TRBJ2-1 | - | TRBV4-1 | CASSQASGSSYNEQFF
TRBJ2-3 | - | TRBV11-2 | CASSLDLSGSPRDTQYF
TRBJ2-7 | - | TRBV29-1 | CSVKTSGSSYEQYF
TRBJ1-1 | - | TRBV6-1 | CASSERGTAGGNTEAFF
TRBJ1-4 | - | TRBV7-2 | CASSLQRNEKLFF
TRBJ1-2 | - | TRBV27 | CASRGRGRDYGYTF
TRBJ2-5 | few | TRBV7-9 | CASSLVGETQYF
TRBJ2-3 | - | TRBV11-2 | CASSSTRTGFKYF
TRBJ2-7 | - | TRBV3-1/TRBV3-2 | CASSPRLAGVEQYF